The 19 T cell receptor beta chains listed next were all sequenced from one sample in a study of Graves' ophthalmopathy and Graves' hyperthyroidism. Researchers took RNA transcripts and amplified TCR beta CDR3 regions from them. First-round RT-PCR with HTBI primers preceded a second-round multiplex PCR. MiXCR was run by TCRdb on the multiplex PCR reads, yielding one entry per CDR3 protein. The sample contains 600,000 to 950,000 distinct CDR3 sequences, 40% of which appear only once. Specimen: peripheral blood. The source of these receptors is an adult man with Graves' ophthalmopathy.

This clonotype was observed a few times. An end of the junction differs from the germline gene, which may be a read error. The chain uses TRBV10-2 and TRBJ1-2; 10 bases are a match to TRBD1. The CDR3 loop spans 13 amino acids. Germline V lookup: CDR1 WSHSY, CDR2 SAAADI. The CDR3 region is CASRKTGGDGYTF. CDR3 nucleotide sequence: TGTGCCAGCAGGAAGACAGGGGGCGATGGCTACACCTTC.

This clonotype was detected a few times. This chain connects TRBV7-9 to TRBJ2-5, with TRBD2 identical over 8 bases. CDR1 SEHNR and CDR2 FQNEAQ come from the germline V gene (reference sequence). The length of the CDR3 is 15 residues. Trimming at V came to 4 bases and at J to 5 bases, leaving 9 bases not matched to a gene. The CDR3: CASSYTSGRGETQYF. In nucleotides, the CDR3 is TGTGCCAGCAGCTACACGAGCGGGAGAGGGGAGACCCAGTACTTC.

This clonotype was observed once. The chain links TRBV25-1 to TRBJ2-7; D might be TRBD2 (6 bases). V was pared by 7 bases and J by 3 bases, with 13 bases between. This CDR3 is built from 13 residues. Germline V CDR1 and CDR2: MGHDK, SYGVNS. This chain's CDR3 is CASKASASYEQYF. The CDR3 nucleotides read TGTGCCAGCAAGGCTAGCGCTAGCTACGAGCAGTACTTC.

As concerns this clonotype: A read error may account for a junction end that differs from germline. The CDR3 DNA is TGCGCCAGCAGCCAATATCCGGGACAGATTAATGAAAAACTGTTTTTT. The encoded protein is CASSQYPGQINEKLFF. The V call is TRBV25-1, the J call TRBJ1-4; TRBD1 agrees at 7 bases. This CDR3 spans 16 amino acids. Germline V gene lookup returns CDR1 MGHDK and CDR2 SYGVNS.

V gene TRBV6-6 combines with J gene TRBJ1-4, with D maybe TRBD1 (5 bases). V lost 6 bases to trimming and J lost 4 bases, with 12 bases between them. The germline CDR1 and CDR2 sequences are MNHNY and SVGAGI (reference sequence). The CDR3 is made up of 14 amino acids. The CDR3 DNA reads TGTGCCAGCAGCTCGGGGGGGAATAATGAAAAACTGTTTTTT. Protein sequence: CASSSGGNNEKLFF.

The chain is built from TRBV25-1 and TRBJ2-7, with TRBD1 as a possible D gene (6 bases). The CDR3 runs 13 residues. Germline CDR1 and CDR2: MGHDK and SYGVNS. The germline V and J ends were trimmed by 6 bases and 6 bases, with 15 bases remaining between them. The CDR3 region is CASRNNGQSEQYF. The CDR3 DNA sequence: TGTGCCAGCAGAAATAATGGACAGTCCGAGCAGTACTTC.

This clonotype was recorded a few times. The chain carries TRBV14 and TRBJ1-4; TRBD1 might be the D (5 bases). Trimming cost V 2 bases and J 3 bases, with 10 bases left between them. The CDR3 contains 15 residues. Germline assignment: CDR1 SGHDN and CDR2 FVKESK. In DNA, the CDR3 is TGTGCCAGCAGCCAACGTGGGGGGGCTAATGAAAAACTGTTTTTT. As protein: CASSQRGGANEKLFF. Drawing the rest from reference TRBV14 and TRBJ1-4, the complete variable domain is EAGVTQFPSHSVIEKGQTVTLRCDPISGHDNLYWYRRVMGKEIKFLLHFVKESKQDESGMPNNRFLAERTGGTYSTLKVQPAELEDSGVYFCASSQRGGANEKLFFGSGTQLSVL.

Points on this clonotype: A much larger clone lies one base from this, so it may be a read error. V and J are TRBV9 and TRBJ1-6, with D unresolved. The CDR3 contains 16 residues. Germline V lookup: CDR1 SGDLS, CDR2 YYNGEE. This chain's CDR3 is CASSVSPRVDNSPLRF. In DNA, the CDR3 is TGTGCCAGCAGCGTAAGTCCCAGAGTAGATAATTCACCCCTCCGCTTT.

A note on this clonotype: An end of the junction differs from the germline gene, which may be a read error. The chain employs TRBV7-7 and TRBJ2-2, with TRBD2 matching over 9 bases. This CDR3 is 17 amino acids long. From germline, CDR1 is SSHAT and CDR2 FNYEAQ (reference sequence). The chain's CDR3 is CASSLDLAGTNTGELFF. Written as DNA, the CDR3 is TGTGCTAGCAGCTTAGACCTAGCGGGGACGAACACCGGGGAGCTGTTTTTT.

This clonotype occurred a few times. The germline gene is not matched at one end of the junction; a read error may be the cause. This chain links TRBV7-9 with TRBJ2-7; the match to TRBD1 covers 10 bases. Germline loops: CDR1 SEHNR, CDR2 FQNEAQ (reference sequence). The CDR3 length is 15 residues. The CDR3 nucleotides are TGCGCCAGCAGCGCGGGACAGGGGAATCTAGCTGAGCAGTACTTC. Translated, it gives CASSAGQGNLAEQYF.

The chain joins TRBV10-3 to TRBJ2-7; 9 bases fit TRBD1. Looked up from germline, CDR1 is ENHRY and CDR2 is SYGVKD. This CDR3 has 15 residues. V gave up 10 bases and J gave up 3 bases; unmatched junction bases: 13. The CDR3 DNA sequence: TGTGCCAGCAGCTTTCGGACAGGGGATATCTACGAGCAGTACTTC. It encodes CASSFRTGDIYEQYF.

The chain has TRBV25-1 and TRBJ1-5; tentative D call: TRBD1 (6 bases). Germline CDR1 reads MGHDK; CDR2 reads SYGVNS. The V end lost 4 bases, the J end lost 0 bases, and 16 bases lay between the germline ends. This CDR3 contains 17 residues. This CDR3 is CASSARGGAYSNQPQHF. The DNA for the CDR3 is TGTGCCAGCAGTGCTAGAGGGGGGGCCTATAGCAATCAGCCCCAGCATTTT.

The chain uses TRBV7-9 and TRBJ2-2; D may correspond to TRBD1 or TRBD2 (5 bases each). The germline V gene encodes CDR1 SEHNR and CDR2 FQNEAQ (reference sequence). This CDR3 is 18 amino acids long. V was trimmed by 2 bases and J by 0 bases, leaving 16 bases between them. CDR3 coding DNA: TGTGCCAGCAGCTTATGGTTTTCGGGGCCTGCGAACACCGGGGAGCTGTTTTTT. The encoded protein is CASSLWFSGPANTGELFF.

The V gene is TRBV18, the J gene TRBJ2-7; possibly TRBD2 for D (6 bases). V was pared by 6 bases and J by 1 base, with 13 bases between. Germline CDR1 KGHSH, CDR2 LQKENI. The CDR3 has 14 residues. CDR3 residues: CASSAGFGSYEQYF. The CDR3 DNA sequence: TGTGCCAGCTCCGCGGGATTTGGATCCTACGAGCAGTACTTC.

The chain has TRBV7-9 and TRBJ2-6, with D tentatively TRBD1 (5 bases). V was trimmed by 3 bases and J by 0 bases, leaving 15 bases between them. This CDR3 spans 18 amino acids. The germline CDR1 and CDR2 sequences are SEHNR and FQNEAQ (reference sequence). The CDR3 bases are TGTGCCAGCAGCTTTAAGCGACAGCCTTACTCTGGGGCCAACGTCCTGACTTTC. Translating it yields CASSFKRQPYSGANVLTF.

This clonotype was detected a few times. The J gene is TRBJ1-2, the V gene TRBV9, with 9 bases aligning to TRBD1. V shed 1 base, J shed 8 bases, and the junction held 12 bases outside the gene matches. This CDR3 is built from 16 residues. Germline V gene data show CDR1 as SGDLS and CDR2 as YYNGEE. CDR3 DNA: TGTGCCAGCAGCGTAAACCTACAGGGGGCCCGGGAGGGCTACACCTTC. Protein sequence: CASSVNLQGAREGYTF.

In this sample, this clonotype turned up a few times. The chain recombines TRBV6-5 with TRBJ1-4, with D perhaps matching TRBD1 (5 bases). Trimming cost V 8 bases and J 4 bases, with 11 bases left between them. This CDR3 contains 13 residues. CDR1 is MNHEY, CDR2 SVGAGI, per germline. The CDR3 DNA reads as TGTGCCAGCGGGACGGGAGATAATGAAAAACTGTTTTTT. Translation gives CASGTGDNEKLFF.

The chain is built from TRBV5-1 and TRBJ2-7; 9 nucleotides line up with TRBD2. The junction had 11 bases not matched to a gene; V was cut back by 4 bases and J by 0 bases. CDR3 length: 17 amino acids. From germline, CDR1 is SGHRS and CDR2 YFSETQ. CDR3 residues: CASSVAGSGGSSYEQYF. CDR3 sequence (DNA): TGCGCCAGCAGCGTTGCAGGTAGCGGGGGTTCCTCCTACGAGCAGTACTTC.

In nucleotides, the CDR3 is TGCAGCGTTTCGACAGGGGGCGGTCAGCCCCAGCATTTT. Protein: CSVSTGGGQPQHF. The chain joins TRBV29-1 to TRBJ1-5, with 10 bases aligning to TRBD1. Germline V lookup: CDR1 SQVTM, CDR2 ANQGSEA. With V trimmed by 5 bases and J by 6 bases, 4 bases remained unmatched. The CDR3 runs to 13 residues. The full variable domain, rest sourced from reference TRBV29-1 and TRBJ1-5, is SAVISQKPSRDICQRGTSLTIQCQVDSQVTMMFWYRQQPGQSLTLIATANQGSEATYESGFVIDKFPISRPNLTFSTLTVSNMSPEDSSIYLCSVSTGGGQPQHFGDGTRLSIL.